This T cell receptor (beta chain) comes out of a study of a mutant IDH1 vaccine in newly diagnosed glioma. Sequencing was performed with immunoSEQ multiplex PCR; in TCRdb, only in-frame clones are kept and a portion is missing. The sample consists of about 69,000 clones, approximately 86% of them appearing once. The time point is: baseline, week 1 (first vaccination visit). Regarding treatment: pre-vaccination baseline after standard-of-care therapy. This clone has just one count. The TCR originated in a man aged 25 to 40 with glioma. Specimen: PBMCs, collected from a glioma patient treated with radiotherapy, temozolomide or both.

CDR3 region: CASTILGNQPQHF. In nucleotides, the CDR3 is TGTGCCAGCACCATACTGGGCAATCAGCCCCAGCATTTT. V gene TRBV7-2 combines with J gene TRBJ1-5; D is undetermined. Germline assignment: CDR1 SGHTA and CDR2 FQGNSA. The CDR3 runs to 13 residues. Trimming removed 7 bases at V and 2 bases at J, with 9 bases between.